The 18 T cell receptor beta chains below all came from one sample that was sequenced in a study of blood T cell repertoires in COVID-19 (TCRdb year 2020). Library creation used the immunoSEQ multiplex PCR assay. TCRdb took over this immuneACCESS table, retaining in-frame rearrangements with V and J assigned. Such tables are incomplete; in checked studies, under half of the missing clones stem from an unresolved V gene, and the remainder is unexplained. The sample table holds about 210,000 clones, of which roughly 80% were seen once. 5.5% to 8.5% of the sample lies in the top ten. The material sequenced was peripheral blood. Receptors originate from a man aged 55 to 69 with acute or convalescent COVID-19.

The J gene is TRBJ2-7, the V gene TRBV5-1; D remains ambiguous. Trimming stripped 2 bases from V and 3 bases from J, with 12 bases between. Looked up from germline, CDR1 is SGHRS and CDR2 is YFSETQ. This CDR3 comprises 14 residues. The CDR3 region is CASSLAGRNYEQYF. DNA of the CDR3: TGCGCCAGCAGCTTAGCAGGCAGGAACTACGAGCAGTACTTC.

The chain carries TRBV7-8 and TRBJ2-4, with TRBD1 matching over 9 bases. CDR3 length: 18 amino acids. CDR1 SGHVS and CDR2 FQNEAQ come from the germline V gene. The junction had 10 bases not matched to a gene; V was cut back by 4 bases and J by 0 bases. The CDR3 region has the DNA TGTGCCAGCAGCTCGCGACAGGGGGTCAAACTAGCCAAAAACATTCAGTACTTC. It is translated as CASSSRQGVKLAKNIQYF.

The rearrangement joins TRBV11-1 to TRBJ2-7, with D possibly TRBD1 on 6 matching bases. Trimming left V 0 bases short and J 2 bases short, with 11 bases between. In germline, CDR1 is SGHAT, CDR2 FQDESV (reference sequence). CDR3 length equals 15 residues. CDR3 amino acids: CASSLARGTTYEQYF. The CDR3 DNA sequence: TGTGCCAGCAGCTTAGCGAGAGGGACAACCTACGAGCAGTACTTC. The full variable domain, completed using reference TRBV11-1 and TRBJ2-7, is EAEVAQSPRYKITEKSQAVAFWCDPISGHATLYWYRQILGQGPELLVQFQDESVVDDSQLPKDRFSAERLKGVDSTLKIQPAELGDSAMYLCASSLARGTTYEQYFGPGTRLTVT.

The J gene is TRBJ2-1, the V gene TRBV30; TRBD1 aligns across 10 bases. CDR3 length: 16 residues. Germline assignment: CDR1 GTSNPN and CDR2 SVGIG (reference sequence). V trimming: 1 base; J trimming: 10 bases; junction bases outside the gene matches: 13. The CDR3 sequence: CAWSETRDRGGGEQFF. DNA for the CDR3: TGTGCCTGGAGTGAGACCCGGGACAGGGGTGGCGGGGAGCAGTTCTTC.

For the CDR3, the DNA is TGTGCCAGCAGTGAAGGAGGTGTGGGCTACACCTTC. Encoded protein: CASSEGGVGYTF. This chain joins TRBV6-1 and TRBJ1-2; the D is unclear. Germline V gene data show CDR1 as MNHNS and CDR2 as SASEGT. CDR3 length equals 12 residues. V was pared by 1 base and J by 8 bases, with 8 bases between.

V usage is TRBV19 and J usage is TRBJ2-2, with D possibly being TRBD2 (5 bases). Germline CDR1 is LNHDA and CDR2 is SQIVND (reference sequence). This CDR3 has 15 residues. Trimming took 5 bases from V and 4 from J, leaving 14 bases between them. CDR3: CASSPGVSGTGELFF. The DNA of the CDR3 is TGTGCCAGTAGTCCTGGGGTGAGCGGCACCGGGGAGCTGTTTTTT.

V usage is TRBV6-5 and J usage is TRBJ2-5; 9 bases match TRBD2. This CDR3 has 14 amino acids. The germline V gene has CDR1 MNHEY and CDR2 SVGAGI. The trim removed 6 bases at V and 5 bases at J, leaving 7 bases unmatched. The CDR3 loop is CASRGTSISETQYF. In DNA, the CDR3 is TGTGCCAGCAGGGGGACTAGCATTAGTGAGACCCAGTACTTC.

The CDR3 loop reads CASSLPGQGPGGYTF. In nucleotides, the CDR3 is TGTGCCAGCAGCTTACCGGGACAGGGGCCCGGAGGCTACACCTTC. The chain combines TRBV3-1 (or the pseudogene TRBV3-2) with TRBJ1-2; 10 bases are a match to TRBD1. The germline V gene has CDR1 LGHDT and CDR2 YNNKEL (reference sequence). Losses at the gene ends were 5 bases for V and 8 bases for J; bases not matched to a gene: 11. This CDR3 region has 15 residues.

The V call is TRBV9, the J call TRBJ1-2; 9 bases align to TRBD1. Germline-derived CDR1 and CDR2 are SGDLS and YYNGEE. Germline trimming cut 0 bases from V and 7 bases from J; bases unmatched to any gene: 7. The CDR3 has 15 residues. In DNA, the CDR3 is TGTGCCAGCAGCGTAGGTACAGGGGGCGCGTCTGGCTACACCTTC. Residues: CASSVGTGGASGYTF.

This sequence joins TRBV5-6 and TRBJ1-2, with no clear D. V lost 6 bases and J lost 4, with 16 bases in between. The CDR3 totals 14 residues. Germline CDR1 reads SGHDT; CDR2 reads YYEEEE. The DNA of the CDR3 is TGTGCCAGCACCCCTGGAGGAGCTACCTATGGCTACACCTTC. It translates to CASTPGGATYGYTF.

The V call is TRBV20-1, the J call TRBJ2-1, with TRBD1 matching 9 bases. The germline V gene encodes CDR1 DFQATT and CDR2 SNEGSKA (reference sequence). The junction had 6 bases not matched to a gene; V was cut back by 3 bases and J by 6 bases. CDR3 length equals 14 residues. CDR3 nucleotide sequence: TGCAGTGCTAGTGACACAGGGGGCCCCAATGAGCAGTTCTTC. It translates to CSASDTGGPNEQFF.

The chain has TRBV27 and TRBJ1-2, with 7 bases that match TRBD1. Unmatched junction bases numbered 11, after V lost 0 bases and J lost 4 bases. This CDR3 has 17 residues. Germline V gives CDR1 MNHEY, CDR2 SMNVEV (reference sequence). The CDR3 DNA follows: TGTGCCAGCAGTTTATCGCCGACAGGGAGGTTGGGCTATGGCTACACCTTC. Protein product: CASSLSPTGRLGYGYTF.

The V gene is TRBV6-1, the J gene TRBJ2-3; D uncertain. There are 11 residues in the CDR3. Germline values: CDR1 MNHNS, CDR2 SASEGT. The germline V and J ends were trimmed by 3 bases and 7 bases, with 5 bases remaining between them. The CDR3 loop is CASSDTNTQYF. CDR3 coding DNA: TGTGCCAGCAGTGATACAAATACGCAGTATTTT.

The rearrangement links TRBV9 to TRBJ1-1; TRBD1 might be the D (6 bases). This CDR3 is built from 14 residues. V lost 3 bases to trimming and J lost 4 bases, with 13 bases between them. Germline CDR1 is SGDLS and CDR2 is YYNGEE. CDR3 loop: CASSAQGRFTEAFF. The CDR3 nucleotides read TGTGCCAGCAGCGCACAGGGACGCTTCACTGAAGCTTTCTTT. Together with reference TRBV9 and TRBJ1-1, the CDR3 gives the full variable domain: DSGVTQTPKHLITATGQRVTLRCSPRSGDLSVYWYQQSLDQGLQFLIQYYNGEERAKGNILERFSAQQFPDLHSELNLSSLELGDSALYFCASSAQGRFTEAFFGQGTRLTVV.

DNA for the CDR3: TGTGCCAGCAGTTCCCCAGGGGGCGGAAACACCATATATTTT. Translated: CASSSPGGGNTIYF. This rearrangement joins TRBV6-1 to TRBJ1-3, with 8 bases fitting TRBD1. CDR3 length equals 14 residues. Germline V gene data show CDR1 as MNHNS and CDR2 as SASEGT. V gave up 5 bases and J gave up 4 bases; unmatched junction bases: 4.

This clone was observed a few times. The chain employs TRBV28 and TRBJ2-7; 13 nucleotides align to TRBD2. V dropped 6 bases and J dropped 3; count of bases not matched to a gene: 5. The CDR3 runs to 15 residues. Per the germline V gene, CDR1 is MDHEN and CDR2 is SYDVKM. The CDR3 sequence is CASSSTSGGYYEQYF. The DNA of the CDR3 is TGTGCCAGCAGCTCGACTAGCGGGGGGTACTACGAGCAGTACTTC.

V gene TRBV11-1 combines with J gene TRBJ2-3, with 8 bases aligning to TRBD2. Germline CDR1 is SGHAT and CDR2 is FQDESV (reference sequence). This CDR3 contains 15 residues. V lost 2 bases and J lost 4; bases outside the gene matches: 5. Here the CDR3 reads CASSLLLSGADTQYF. For the CDR3, the DNA is TGTGCCAGCAGCTTACTTCTTAGCGGGGCAGATACGCAGTATTTT.

The table lists this clone with a few counts. The chain is built from TRBV2 and TRBJ2-5, with 7 positions matching TRBD2. CDR3 length equals 14 residues. J was trimmed by 6 bases and V by 8 bases; bases with no gene match: 12. CDR1 and CDR2 (germline): SNHLY, FYNNEI. The CDR3 bases are TGTGCCAGCCATGGACTAGTTAGGGTAAAGACCCAGTACTTC. It yields the protein CASHGLVRVKTQYF.